This is a list of T cell receptor beta chains from one sample in a study of cytomegalovirus exposure and HLA in healthy donors. Clones were read by immunoSEQ multiplex PCR, and TCRdb kept only the in-frame ones, dropping some. The sample has about 150,000 clones, 82% seen once; the top ten hold under 8.5%. Sequenced: PBMCs. The source of these receptors is a woman aged 50 to 60 in good health and CMV-seropositive. Both conserved end residues are part of each CDR3. D genes are given only for firm matches.

j_call | v_call | d_call | cdr3_aa
TRBJ2-2 | TRBV30 | TRBD2 | CAWKKGGGYTGELFF
TRBJ2-3 | TRBV4-3 | TRBD2 | CASSQRTREGTQYF
TRBJ1-5 | TRBV10-1 | - | CVSSESNVAVSEPQHF
TRBJ2-3 | TRBV2 | TRBD2 | CASLGVGAGNFSTDTQYF
TRBJ1-1 | TRBV25-1 | - | CASSERPPGTEAFF
TRBJ2-7 | TRBV7-2 | - | CASSLAGGYEQYF
TRBJ1-1 | TRBV5-5 | - | CASSLDLGGYTEAFF
TRBJ1-4 | TRBV15 | - | CATSRTDAANEKLFF
TRBJ1-1 | TRBV10-2 | - | CASSEGRAVNTEAFF
TRBJ1-6 | TRBV27 | - | CASSLGFYRGPLHF
TRBJ1-2 | TRBV14 | - | CASSQEQVNYGYTF
TRBJ1-2 | TRBV7-6 | TRBD1 | CASSLDWTGGEGYTF
TRBJ1-6 | TRBV4-1 | - | CASSQDRVSPLHF
TRBJ2-3 | TRBV14 | TRBD2 | CASSQALAGVGDTQYF
TRBJ1-1 | TRBV7-6 | - | CASSLGTGSTEAFF
TRBJ2-7 | TRBV6-1 | - | CASRGVVDEQYF
TRBJ1-2 | TRBV9 | TRBD1 | CASSFGTGDYGYTF
TRBJ2-1 | TRBV25-1 | TRBD2 | CASSPPRTSGGVYNEQFF
TRBJ1-6 | TRBV21-1 | - | CASSADSLKDSPLHF
TRBJ1-2 | TRBV6-5 | - | CASTGGVYGYTF
TRBJ2-4 | TRBV9 | TRBD1 | CASSVDRVGNIQYF
TRBJ2-1 | TRBV27 | TRBD2 | CASSPGTSGGYYNEQFF
TRBJ2-7 | TRBV19 | - | CASSSTGSLGVAEQYF
TRBJ2-1 | TRBV4-1 | TRBD2 | CASGRGGGEQFF